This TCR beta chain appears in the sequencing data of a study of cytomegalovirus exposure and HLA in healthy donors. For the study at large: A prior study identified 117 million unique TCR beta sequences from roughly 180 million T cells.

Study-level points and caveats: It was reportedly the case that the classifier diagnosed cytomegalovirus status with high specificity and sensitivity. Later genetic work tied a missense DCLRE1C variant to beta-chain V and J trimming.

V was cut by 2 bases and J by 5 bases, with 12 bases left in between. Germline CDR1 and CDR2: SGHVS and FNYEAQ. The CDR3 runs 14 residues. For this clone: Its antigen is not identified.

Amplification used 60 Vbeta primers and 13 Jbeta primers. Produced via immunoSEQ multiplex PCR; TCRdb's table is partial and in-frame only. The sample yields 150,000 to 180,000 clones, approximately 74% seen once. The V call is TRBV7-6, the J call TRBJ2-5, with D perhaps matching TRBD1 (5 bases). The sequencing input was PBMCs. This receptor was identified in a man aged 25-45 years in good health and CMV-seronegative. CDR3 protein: CASSLTGPRETQYF. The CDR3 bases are TGTGCCAGCAGCTTAACAGGTCCCAGGGAGACCCAGTACTTC.